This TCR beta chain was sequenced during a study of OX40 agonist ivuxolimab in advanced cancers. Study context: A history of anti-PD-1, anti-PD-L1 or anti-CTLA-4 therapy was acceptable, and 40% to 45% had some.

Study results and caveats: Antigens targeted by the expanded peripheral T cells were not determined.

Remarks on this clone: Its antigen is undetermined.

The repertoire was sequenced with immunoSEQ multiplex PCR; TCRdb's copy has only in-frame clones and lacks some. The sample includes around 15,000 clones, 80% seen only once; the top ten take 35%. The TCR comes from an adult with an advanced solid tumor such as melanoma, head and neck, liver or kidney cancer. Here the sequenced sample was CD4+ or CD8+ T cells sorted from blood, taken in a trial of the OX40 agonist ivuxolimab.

Here the CDR3 reads CASGRDGNTGELFF. CDR3 DNA: TGTGCCAGCGGGCGGGACGGTAACACCGGGGAGCTGTTTTTT. The genes are TRBV7-2 and TRBJ2-2; weak D call: TRBD2 (6 bases). V was cut by 8 bases and J by 2 bases, with 12 bases left in between. Per the germline V gene, CDR1 is SGHTA and CDR2 is FQGNSA. The CDR3 spans 14 residues.